A single sample is the source of the 26 T cell receptor beta chains below, sequenced in a study of T cells after yellow fever vaccination. TCRdb analysed the 5' RACE reads with MiXCR anew, one entry per CDR3 protein. This sample has about 160,000 distinct CDR3 sequences, with 6% to 7.5% found just once. Specimen: CD4+ T cells sorted from PBMCs, collected less than 6 days after the first yellow fever vaccination. Receptor source: a man younger than 30 who received the YFV17D yellow fever vaccine.

This clonotype was counted a few times. This chain joins TRBV2 and TRBJ2-1; 7 bases agree with TRBD2. The J segment lost 5 bases and the V segment lost 7 bases, leaving 8 bases of the junction unmatched. Per germline, CDR1 SNHLY and CDR2 FYNNEI. This CDR3 spans 14 amino acids. CDR3 sequence reads: CASKNKGRDNEQFF. CDR3 DNA sequence: TGTGCCAGCAAGAACAAGGGGAGGGACAATGAGCAGTTCTTC.

This clonotype showed up many times. The chain joins TRBV5-1 to TRBJ2-2; D not certain. From germline, CDR1 is SGHRS and CDR2 YFSETQ. CDR3 length: 12 amino acids. V gave up 1 base and J gave up 6 bases, with 4 bases separating them. CDR3 sequence reads: CASSLMAGELFF. The CDR3 DNA follows: TGCGCCAGCAGCTTGATGGCCGGGGAGCTGTTTTTT.

There are many counts of this clonotype. The V gene is TRBV29-1, the J gene TRBJ2-2; TRBD1 matches at 7 bases. Germline assignment: CDR1 SQVTM and CDR2 ANQGSEA. The junction had 3 bases not matched to a gene; V was cut back by 4 bases and J by 4 bases. This CDR3 is 13 amino acids long. CDR3 sequence reads: CSVGRGTTGELFF. The CDR3 region has the DNA TGCAGCGTTGGCAGGGGGACCACCGGGGAGCTGTTTTTT.

This clonotype was counted at least ten times. The chain recombines TRBV11-2 with TRBJ1-2; D call uncertain. The CDR3 is made up of 15 amino acids. Germline values: CDR1 SGHAT, CDR2 FQNNGV. Deletions cut 8 bases from V and 0 bases from J, with 16 bases between. CDR3 sequence: CASGGRERANYGYTF. The CDR3 DNA is TGTGCCAGCGGAGGACGGGAGAGGGCTAACTATGGCTACACCTTC.

The chain combines TRBV6-5 with TRBJ1-5, with a tentative D call TRBD1 (6 bases). The V and J ends lost 5 bases and 6 bases respectively, with 20 bases between them. Germline V gene lookup returns CDR1 MNHEY and CDR2 SVGAGI. The CDR3 spans 16 residues. The CDR3 bases are TGTGCCAGCAGTCGCTACTCCGGGGAAGGGGGTCAGCCCCAGCATTTT. Translated: CASSRYSGEGGQPQHF.

V is TRBV18 and J is TRBJ2-3; D is unclear. CDR3 size: 13 residues. The germline CDR1 and CDR2 sequences are KGHSH and LQKENI. Trimming left V 3 bases short and J 5 bases short, with 9 bases between. The CDR3 here is CASSPLGGDTQYF. DNA of the CDR3: TGTGCCAGCTCACCTCTGGGCGGAGATACGCAGTATTTT.

In its sample, this clonotype was seen many times. The chain is built from TRBV2 and TRBJ2-5, with D perhaps given as TRBD1 or TRBD2 (5 bases each). Per the germline V gene, CDR1 is SNHLY and CDR2 is FYNNEI. The CDR3 has 14 amino acids. Trimming took off 6 bases at V and 9 bases at J, with 20 bases between the two ends. DNA of the CDR3: TGTGCCAGCAGCCCCCGGACGGGACCCGGGGCCCAGTACTTC. It is translated as CASSPRTGPGAQYF.

This clonotype showed up just a few times. This chain joins TRBV7-2 and TRBJ1-2; D ambiguous. This CDR3 region has 14 residues. Trimming pared 7 bases from V and 8 bases from J, leaving 20 bases between. Looked up from germline, CDR1 is SGHTA and CDR2 is FQGNSA. As DNA, the CDR3 is TGTGCCAGCACCCCCCTAGGTCCCCGGAACGGCTACACCTTC. Its protein product is CASTPLGPRNGYTF.

The chain uses TRBV20-1 and TRBJ1-1; 7 nucleotides line up with TRBD1. With 7 bases clipped from V and 1 base from J, the junction kept 6 bases outside the gene matches. The CDR3 loop spans 13 amino acids. Germline loops: CDR1 DFQATT, CDR2 SNEGSKA (reference sequence). The CDR3 sequence is CSGLQGGNTEAFF. CDR3 nucleotides: TGCAGTGGCCTGCAGGGGGGGAACACTGAAGCTTTCTTT.

The chain recombines TRBV10-3 with TRBJ1-6; 7 bases are a match to TRBD1. This CDR3 is built from 16 residues. In germline, CDR1 is ENHRY, CDR2 SYGVKD. V was pared by 2 bases and J by 7 bases, with 8 bases of the junction left unmatched. The CDR3 sequence: CAISEASGTANSPLHF. The CDR3 coding sequence is TGTGCCATCAGTGAGGCCTCGGGGACAGCCAATTCACCCCTCCACTTT.

This rearrangement joins TRBV5-1 to TRBJ2-5; D may be TRBD1 (6 bases). Trimming removed 3 bases at V and 5 bases at J, with 17 bases between. Germline lookup yields CDR1 SGHRS and CDR2 YFSETQ. This CDR3 comprises 15 residues. In DNA form, the CDR3 reads TGCGCCAGCAGCTCGGGACACCTAATCATGGAGACCCAGTACTTC. Translating it yields CASSSGHLIMETQYF.

This clonotype was counted many times. This chain connects TRBV6-1 to TRBJ2-1; D possibly uses TRBD1 or TRBD2 (5 bases each). The germline V gene encodes CDR1 MNHNS and CDR2 SASEGT. CDR3 length equals 15 residues. Trimming took 5 bases from V and 0 from J, leaving 11 bases between them. The DNA of the CDR3 is TGTGCCAGCAGTACCCGGGACGGCTCCTACAATGAGCAGTTCTTC. This codes for CASSTRDGSYNEQFF.

At least ten counts were recorded for this clonotype. This sequence joins TRBV4-3 and TRBJ1-2; D unclear. Germline V gene lookup returns CDR1 LGHNA and CDR2 YSLEER. V was clipped by 0 bases and J by 0 bases, with 14 bases between them. The CDR3 extends over 17 amino acids. The chain's CDR3 is CASSQDIGGRANYGYTF. Here the CDR3 DNA reads TGCGCCAGCAGCCAAGATATCGGCGGCCGGGCTAACTATGGCTACACCTTC.

Only a few counts were recorded for this clonotype. The gene calls are TRBV29-1 and TRBJ1-2; 8 bases map to TRBD1. Germline V CDR1 and CDR2: SQVTM, ANQGSEA. J lost 7 bases, V lost 5 bases, and 6 bases had no gene match. The CDR3 length is 12 residues. The CDR3: CSVQPGGRGYTF. In DNA form, the CDR3 reads TGCAGCGTTCAGCCAGGGGGCCGTGGCTACACCTTC.

This clonotype was seen at least ten times. The rearrangement joins TRBV6-2 or TRBV6-3 to TRBJ2-1; tentative D call: TRBD2 (6 bases). The length of the CDR3 is 13 residues. Looked up from germline, CDR1 is MNHEY and CDR2 is SVGEGT. V lost 2 bases to trimming and J lost 9 bases, with 11 bases between them. In DNA form, the CDR3 reads TGTGCCAGCAGTTACGTGGGGGGTAGTGAGCAGTTCTTC. Translation gives CASSYVGGSEQFF.

The chain uses TRBV5-1 and TRBJ1-4; possibly TRBD1 for D (6 bases). CDR1 SGHRS and CDR2 YFSETQ come from the germline V gene. Trimming took off 8 bases at V and 4 bases at J, with 12 bases between the two ends. This CDR3 is built from 13 residues. CDR3 nucleotide sequence: TGCGCCAGTTCGGACAGCTTTAATGAAAAACTGTTTTTT. Its translation: CASSDSFNEKLFF.

In its sample, this clonotype was seen many times. This chain links TRBV7-2 with TRBJ2-3; 8 bases line up with TRBD2. Unmatched junction bases numbered 4, after V lost 3 bases and J lost 2 bases. Germline CDR1 is SGHTA and CDR2 is FQGNSA. This CDR3 contains 15 residues. CDR3: CASSLQAGVTDTQYF. CDR3 DNA sequence: TGTGCCAGCAGCTTGCAAGCGGGGGTCACAGATACGCAGTATTTT.

V gene TRBV7-2 combines with J gene TRBJ1-5, with D perhaps TRBD1 (5 bases). This CDR3 has 15 residues. The germline V gene has CDR1 SGHTA and CDR2 FQGNSA. Between the trimmed V and J ends, which lost 1 base and 6 bases, there was a span of 13 bases. As DNA, the CDR3 is TGTGCCAGCAGCTTAGAGTATGGGGGAATTCAGCCCCAGCATTTT. It yields the protein CASSLEYGGIQPQHF.

This clonotype occurred a few times. Here the CDR3 DNA reads TGTGCCAGCTCACCAGAGGGATATCAGCCCCAGCATTTT. Its translation: CASSPEGYQPQHF. The rearrangement uses TRBV18 and TRBJ1-5; no clear D. This CDR3 spans 13 amino acids. The V and J ends lost 2 bases and 5 bases respectively, with 7 bases between them. Germline loops: CDR1 KGHSH, CDR2 LQKENI.

In this sample, this clonotype turned up many times. The chain combines TRBV10-3 with TRBJ1-2; no definite D call. Germline-derived CDR1 and CDR2 are ENHRY and SYGVKD. Trimming removed 8 bases at V and 8 bases at J, with 6 bases between. CDR3 length: 9 amino acids. The CDR3 nucleotides are TGTGCCATCCGAAGGGGCTACACCTTC. The encoded protein is CAIRRGYTF.

The J gene is TRBJ2-5, the V gene TRBV5-6, with D possibly matching TRBD1 (6 bases). V gave up 0 bases and J gave up 0 bases, with 12 bases separating them. The germline CDR1 and CDR2 sequences are SGHDT and YYEEEE. The length of the CDR3 is 16 residues. The CDR3 region has the DNA TGTGCCAGCAGCTTGGTTCGGACAGAGTACCAAGAGACCCAGTACTTC. This gives the protein CASSLVRTEYQETQYF. The full variable domain, its missing parts supplied by reference TRBV5-6 and TRBJ2-5, is DAGVTQSPTHLIKTRGQQVTLRCSPKSGHDTVSWYQQALGQGPQFIFQYYEEEERQRGNFPDRFSGHQFPNYSSELNVNALLLGDSALYLCASSLVRTEYQETQYFGPGTRLLVL.

The table lists this clonotype with a few counts. This chain connects TRBV18 to TRBJ2-5, with D possibly being TRBD2 (5 bases). V lost 6 bases and J 2 bases, leaving 13 bases between the germline ends. The germline V gene has CDR1 KGHSH and CDR2 LQKENI. The length of the CDR3 is 14 residues. The CDR3 spells CASSPSSPQETQYF. CDR3 DNA sequence: TGTGCCAGCTCCCCTAGCTCCCCACAAGAGACCCAGTACTTC.

This clonotype has a count of ten or more. The genes are TRBV19 and TRBJ1-5; 9 bases are shared with TRBD1. The V gene's germline CDR1 is LNHDA and CDR2 SQIVND (reference sequence). J lost 7 bases, V lost 3 bases, and 10 bases had no gene match. The CDR3 is 16 residues long. CDR3 bases: TGTGCCAGTAGTATGGGGACAGGGAAAAGCGGACAGCCCCAGCATTTT. This encodes CASSMGTGKSGQPQHF.

The V and J genes are TRBV7-2 and TRBJ1-1, with 11 bases matching TRBD1. V was pared by 2 bases and J by 5 bases, with 10 bases of the junction left unmatched. The germline gives CDR1 SGHTA, CDR2 FQGNSA. CDR3 length equals 17 residues. Here the CDR3 DNA reads TGTGCCAGCAGCTTAAACGTTAGGACAGGGGGCGTTACTGAAGCTTTCTTT. The encoded protein is CASSLNVRTGGVTEAFF.

The chain links TRBV6-2 or TRBV6-3 to TRBJ2-2; TRBD1 is a possible D gene (6 bases). V was trimmed by 6 bases and J by 4 bases, leaving 12 bases between them. The CDR3 is made up of 14 amino acids. Germline V gene lookup returns CDR1 MNHEY and CDR2 SVGEGT. The CDR3, as DNA: TGTGCCAGCAGGGGGGCCCCAAGCACCGGGGAGCTGTTTTTT. It is translated as CASRGAPSTGELFF.

This clonotype appeared a few times. The chain couples TRBV6-6 to TRBJ1-1; TRBD1 might be the D (5 bases). Germline assignment: CDR1 MNHNY and CDR2 SVGAGI (reference sequence). The CDR3 has 12 residues. Deletions cut 10 bases from V and 4 bases from J, with 13 bases between. Here the CDR3 reads CAMGGIGTEAFF. The CDR3 coding sequence is TGTGCCATGGGGGGGATAGGCACTGAAGCTTTCTTT.